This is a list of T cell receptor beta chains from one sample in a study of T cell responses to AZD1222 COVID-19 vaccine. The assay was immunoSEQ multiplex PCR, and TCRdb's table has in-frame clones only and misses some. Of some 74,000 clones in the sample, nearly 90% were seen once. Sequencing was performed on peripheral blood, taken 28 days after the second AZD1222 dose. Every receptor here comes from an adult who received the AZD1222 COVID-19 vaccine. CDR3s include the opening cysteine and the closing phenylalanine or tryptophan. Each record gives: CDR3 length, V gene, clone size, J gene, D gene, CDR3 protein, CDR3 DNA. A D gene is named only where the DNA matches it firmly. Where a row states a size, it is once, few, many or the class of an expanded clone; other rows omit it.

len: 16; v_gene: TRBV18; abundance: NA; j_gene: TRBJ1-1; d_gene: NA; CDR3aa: CASSPIVGQINTEAFF; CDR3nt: TGTGCCAGCTCACCTATCGTCGGACAAATTAACACTGAAGCTTTCTTT
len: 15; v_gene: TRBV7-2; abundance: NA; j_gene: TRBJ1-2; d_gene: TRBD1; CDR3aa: CASSSATGGVYGYTF; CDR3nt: TGTGCCAGCAGCTCGGCGACAGGGGGCGTCTATGGCTACACCTTC
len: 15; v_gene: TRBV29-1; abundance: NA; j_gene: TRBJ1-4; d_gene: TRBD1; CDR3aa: CSVTDRGRRSEKLFF; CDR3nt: TGCAGCGTTACGGACAGGGGGCGACGGAGTGAAAAACTGTTTTTT
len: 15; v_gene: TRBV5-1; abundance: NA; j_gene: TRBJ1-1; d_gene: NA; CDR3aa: CASSSVGAYLHEAFF; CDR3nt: TGCGCCAGCAGCTCGGTGGGAGCATACCTCCATGAAGCTTTCTTT
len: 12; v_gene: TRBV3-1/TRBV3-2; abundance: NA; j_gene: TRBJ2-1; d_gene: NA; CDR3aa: CASSQEGNREFF; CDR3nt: TGTGCCAGCAGCCAAGAGGGCAATAGGGAGTTCTTC
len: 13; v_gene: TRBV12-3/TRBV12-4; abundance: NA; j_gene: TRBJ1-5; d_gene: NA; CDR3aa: CASSLGLEQPQHF; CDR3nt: TGTGCCAGCAGTTTGGGTCTGGAACAGCCCCAGCATTTT
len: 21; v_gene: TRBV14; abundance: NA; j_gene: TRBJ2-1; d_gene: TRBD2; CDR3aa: CASSQGPLAGIYYSSYNEQFF; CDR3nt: TGTGCCAGCAGCCAAGGGCCCCTAGCGGGAATATACTATAGCTCCTACAATGAGCAGTTCTTC
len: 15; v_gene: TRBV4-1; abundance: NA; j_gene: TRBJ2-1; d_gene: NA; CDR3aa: CASSESGYSNNEQFF; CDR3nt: TGCGCCAGCAGCGAAAGCGGGTACTCAAACAATGAGCAGTTCTTC
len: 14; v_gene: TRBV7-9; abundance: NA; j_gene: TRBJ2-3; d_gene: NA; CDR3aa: CASSLAELVDTQYF; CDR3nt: TGTGCCAGCAGCTTAGCGGAACTTGTGGATACGCAGTATTTT
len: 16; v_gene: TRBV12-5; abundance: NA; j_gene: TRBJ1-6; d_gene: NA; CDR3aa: CASGLVSGRVDSPLHF; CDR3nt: TGTGCTAGTGGTTTGGTAAGCGGCAGGGTTGATTCACCCCTCCACTTT
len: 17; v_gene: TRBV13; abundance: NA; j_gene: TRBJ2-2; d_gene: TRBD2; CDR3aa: CASSLYTASGRSGELFF; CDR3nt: TGTGCCAGCAGCCTGTACACGGCTAGCGGGAGGTCCGGGGAGCTGTTTTTT
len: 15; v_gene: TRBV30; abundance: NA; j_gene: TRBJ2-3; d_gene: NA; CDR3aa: CACHHASGNSDTQYF; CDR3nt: TGTGCCTGCCACCACGCCAGCGGAAATTCAGATACGCAGTATTTT
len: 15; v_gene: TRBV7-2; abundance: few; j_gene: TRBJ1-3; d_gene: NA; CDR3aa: CASSLALVAGNTIYF; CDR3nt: TGTGCCAGCAGCTTAGCTCTGGTAGCGGGAAACACCATATATTTT
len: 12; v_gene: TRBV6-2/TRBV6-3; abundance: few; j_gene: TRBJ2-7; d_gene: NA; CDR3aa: CASSDNYSEQYF; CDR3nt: TGTGCCAGCAGTGACAACTATTCCGAGCAGTACTTC
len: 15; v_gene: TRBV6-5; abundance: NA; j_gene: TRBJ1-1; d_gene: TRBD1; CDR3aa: CASNFGDRTYTEAFF; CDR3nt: TGTGCCAGCAACTTCGGGGACAGGACTTACACTGAAGCTTTCTTT
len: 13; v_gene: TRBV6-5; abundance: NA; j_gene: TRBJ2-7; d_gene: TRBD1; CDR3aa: CASSLQGAYEQYF; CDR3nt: TGTGCCAGCAGTCTACAGGGGGCATACGAGCAGTACTTC
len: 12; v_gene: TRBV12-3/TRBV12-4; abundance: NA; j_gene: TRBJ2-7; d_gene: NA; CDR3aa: CASSRPNNEQYF; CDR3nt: TGTGCCAGCAGCCGCCCCAATAACGAGCAGTACTTC
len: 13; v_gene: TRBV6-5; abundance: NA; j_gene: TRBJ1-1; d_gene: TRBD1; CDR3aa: CASRAQGDTEAFF; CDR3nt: TGTGCCAGCAGGGCACAGGGGGATACTGAAGCTTTCTTT
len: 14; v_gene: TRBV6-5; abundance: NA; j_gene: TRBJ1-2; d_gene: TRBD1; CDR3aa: CASSYSTGVYGYTF; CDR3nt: TGTGCCAGCAGTTACTCGACAGGGGTCTATGGCTACACCTTC
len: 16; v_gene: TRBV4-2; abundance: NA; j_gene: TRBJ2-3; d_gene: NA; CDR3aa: CASSQGSGSRTDTQYF; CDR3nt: TGTGCCAGCAGCCAAGGTTCCGGGTCCCGCACAGATACGCAGTATTTT
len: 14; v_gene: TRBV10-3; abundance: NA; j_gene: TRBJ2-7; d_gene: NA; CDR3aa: CAIGTPESSYEQYF; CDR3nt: TGTGCCATCGGGACTCCTGAAAGCTCCTACGAGCAGTACTTC
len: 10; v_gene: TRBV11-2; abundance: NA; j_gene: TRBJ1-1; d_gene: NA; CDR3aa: CASSNTEAFF; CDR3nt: TGTGCCAGCTCCAACACTGAAGCTTTCTTT
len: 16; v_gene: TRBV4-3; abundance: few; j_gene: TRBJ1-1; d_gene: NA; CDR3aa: CASSQGPPGEGTEAFF; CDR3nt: TGCGCCAGCAGCCAAGGTCCCCCAGGTGAAGGCACTGAAGCTTTCTTT
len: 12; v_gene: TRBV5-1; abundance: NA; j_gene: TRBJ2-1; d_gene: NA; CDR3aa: CASSLGGNEQFF; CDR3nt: TGCGCCAGCAGCTTGGGGGGGAATGAGCAGTTCTTC
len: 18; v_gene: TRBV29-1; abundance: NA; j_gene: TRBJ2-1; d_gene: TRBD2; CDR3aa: CSVLLAGGRRGSYNEQFF; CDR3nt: TGCAGCGTTCTGCTAGCGGGAGGGAGGCGAGGCTCCTACAATGAGCAGTTCTTC
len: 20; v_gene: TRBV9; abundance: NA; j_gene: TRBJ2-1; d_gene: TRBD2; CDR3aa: CASSVGVAGGGGSSYNEQFF; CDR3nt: TGTGCCAGCAGCGTAGGGGTAGCGGGAGGAGGGGGTAGCTCCTACAATGAGCAGTTCTTC
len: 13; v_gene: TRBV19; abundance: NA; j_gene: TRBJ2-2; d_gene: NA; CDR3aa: CASSPTFAGELFF; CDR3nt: TGTGCCAGCTCCCCCACGTTCGCCGGGGAGCTGTTTTTT
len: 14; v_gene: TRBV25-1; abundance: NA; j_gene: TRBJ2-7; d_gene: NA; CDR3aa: CASSGLKTSYEQYF; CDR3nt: TGTGCCAGCAGTGGGTTAAAGACCTCCTACGAGCAGTACTTC
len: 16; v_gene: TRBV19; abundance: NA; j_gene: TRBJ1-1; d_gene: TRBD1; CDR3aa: CASTLGQGHEGTEAFF; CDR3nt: TGTGCCAGTACCCTGGGACAGGGGCATGAGGGCACTGAAGCTTTCTTT
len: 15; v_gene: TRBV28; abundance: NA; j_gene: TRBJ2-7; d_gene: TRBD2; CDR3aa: CASRTSGRALNEQYF; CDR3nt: TGTGCCAGCAGAACTAGCGGGAGGGCTTTGAACGAGCAGTACTTC
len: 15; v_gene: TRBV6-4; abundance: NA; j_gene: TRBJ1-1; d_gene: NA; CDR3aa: CASSDYAGLNTEAFF; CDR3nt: TGTGCCAGCAGTGACTACGCAGGGCTGAACACTGAAGCTTTCTTT
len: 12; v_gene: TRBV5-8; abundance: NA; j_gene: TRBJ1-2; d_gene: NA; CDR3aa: CASSLTGFGYTF; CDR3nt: TGTGCCAGCAGCTTGACAGGGTTTGGCTACACCTTC
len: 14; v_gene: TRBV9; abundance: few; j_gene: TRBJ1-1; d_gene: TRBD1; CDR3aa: CASSLITGDTEAFF; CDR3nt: TGTGCCAGCAGTTTGATCACAGGGGACACTGAAGCTTTCTTT
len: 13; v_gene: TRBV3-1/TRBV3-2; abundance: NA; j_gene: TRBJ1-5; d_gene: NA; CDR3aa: CASSQGTSQPQHF; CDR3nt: TGTGCCAGCAGCCAAGGAACGAGTCAGCCCCAGCATTTT
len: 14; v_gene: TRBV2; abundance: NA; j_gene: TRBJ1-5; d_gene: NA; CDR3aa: CASSETYSNQPQHF; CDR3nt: TGTGCCAGCAGTGAAACCTATAGCAATCAGCCCCAGCATTTT
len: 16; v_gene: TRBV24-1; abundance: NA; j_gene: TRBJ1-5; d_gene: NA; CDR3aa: CATTLGWVSGNQPQHF; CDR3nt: TGTGCCACCACCCTAGGATGGGTAAGTGGCAATCAGCCCCAGCATTTT
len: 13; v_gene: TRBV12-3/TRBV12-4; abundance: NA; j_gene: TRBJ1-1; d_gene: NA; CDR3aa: CASSTDTNTEAFF; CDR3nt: TGTGCCAGCAGTACGGATACGAACACTGAAGCTTTCTTT
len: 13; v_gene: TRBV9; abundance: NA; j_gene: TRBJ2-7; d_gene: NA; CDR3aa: CASSVDPGYEQYF; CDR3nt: TGTGCCAGCAGCGTAGACCCCGGCTACGAGCAGTACTTC
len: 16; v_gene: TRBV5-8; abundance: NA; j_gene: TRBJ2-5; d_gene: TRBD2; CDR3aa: CASSLGSGGSEETQYF; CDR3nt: TGTGCCAGCAGCTTGGGGTCGGGCGGGAGTGAAGAGACCCAGTACTTC
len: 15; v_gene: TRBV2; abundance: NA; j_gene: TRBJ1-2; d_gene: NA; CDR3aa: CASSEGRGANYGYTF; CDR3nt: TGTGCCAGCAGTGAGGGCAGGGGTGCGAACTATGGCTACACCTTC